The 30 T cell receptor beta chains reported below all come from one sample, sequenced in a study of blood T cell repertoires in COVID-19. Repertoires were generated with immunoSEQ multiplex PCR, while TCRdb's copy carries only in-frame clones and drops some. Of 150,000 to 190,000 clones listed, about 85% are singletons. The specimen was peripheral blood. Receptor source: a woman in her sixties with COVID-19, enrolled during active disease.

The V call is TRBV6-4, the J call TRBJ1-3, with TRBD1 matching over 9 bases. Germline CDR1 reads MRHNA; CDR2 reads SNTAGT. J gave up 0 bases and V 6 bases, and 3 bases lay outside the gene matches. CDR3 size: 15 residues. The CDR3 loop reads CASRNRGPSGNTIYF. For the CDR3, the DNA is TGTGCCAGCAGGAACAGGGGGCCCTCTGGAAACACCATATATTTT.

CDR3 DNA sequence: TGTGCCAGCATCCTCCGGGACAGGGGGAATGGCTACACCTTC. This translates into CASILRDRGNGYTF. V gene TRBV6-5 combines with J gene TRBJ1-2; 11 bases are a match to TRBD1. Germline V gene lookup returns CDR1 MNHEY and CDR2 SVGAGI. V lost 7 bases and J lost 6; bases outside the gene matches: 7. CDR3 size: 14 residues.

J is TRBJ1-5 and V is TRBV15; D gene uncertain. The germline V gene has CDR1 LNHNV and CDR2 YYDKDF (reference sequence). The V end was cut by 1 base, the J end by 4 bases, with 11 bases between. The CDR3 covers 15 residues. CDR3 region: CATSRGRGPNQPQHF. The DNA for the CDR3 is TGTGCCACCAGCAGAGGGCGCGGCCCTAATCAGCCCCAGCATTTT.

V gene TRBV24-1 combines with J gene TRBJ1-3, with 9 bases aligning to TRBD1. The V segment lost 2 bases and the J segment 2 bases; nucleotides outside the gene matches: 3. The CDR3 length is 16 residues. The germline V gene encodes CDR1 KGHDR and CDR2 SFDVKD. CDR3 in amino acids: CATSDSGTGTGNTIYF. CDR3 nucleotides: TGTGCCACCAGTGATTCCGGGACAGGGACTGGAAACACCATATATTTT.

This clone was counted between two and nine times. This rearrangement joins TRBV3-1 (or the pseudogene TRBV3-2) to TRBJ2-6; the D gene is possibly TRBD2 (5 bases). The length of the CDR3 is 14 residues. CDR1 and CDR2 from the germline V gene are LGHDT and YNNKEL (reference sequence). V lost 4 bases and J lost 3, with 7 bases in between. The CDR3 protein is CASSLAFGANVLTF. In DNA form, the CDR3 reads TGTGCCAGCAGCCTAGCGTTTGGGGCCAACGTCCTGACTTTC.

The chain's CDR3 is CASSQEGWPGGEQYV. The CDR3 DNA follows: TGCGCCAGCAGCCAAGAGGGGTGGCCCGGGGGCGAGCAGTACGTC. V is TRBV4-1 and J is TRBJ2-7, with a weak D call TRBD2 (6 bases). V was clipped by 0 bases and J by 6 bases, with 15 bases between them. This CDR3 region has 15 residues. Germline V gene data show CDR1 as MGHRA and CDR2 as YSYEKL.

DNA for the CDR3: TGTGCCAGCAGTTTGGGACTAGCGTTGAATGAGCAGTTCTTC. Encoded protein: CASSLGLALNEQFF. V gene TRBV27 combines with J gene TRBJ2-1; TRBD2 aligns across 10 bases. Germline assignment: CDR1 MNHEY and CDR2 SMNVEV (reference sequence). V shed 3 bases and J 7 bases; nucleotides not matched to a gene: 3. CDR3 size: 14 residues.

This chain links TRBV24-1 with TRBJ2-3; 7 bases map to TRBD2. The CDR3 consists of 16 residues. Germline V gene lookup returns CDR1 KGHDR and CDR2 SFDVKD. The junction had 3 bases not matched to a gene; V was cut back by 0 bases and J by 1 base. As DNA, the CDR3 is TGTGCCACCAGTGATTTGGGGGGGGGTCGCACAGATACGCAGTATTTT. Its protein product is CATSDLGGGRTDTQYF.

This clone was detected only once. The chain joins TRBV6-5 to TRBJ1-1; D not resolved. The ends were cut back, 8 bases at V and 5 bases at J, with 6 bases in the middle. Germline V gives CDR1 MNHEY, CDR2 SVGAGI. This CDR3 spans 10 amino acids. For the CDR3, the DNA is TGTGCCAGCGAGGTGACTGAAGCTTTCTTT. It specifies CASEVTEAFF.

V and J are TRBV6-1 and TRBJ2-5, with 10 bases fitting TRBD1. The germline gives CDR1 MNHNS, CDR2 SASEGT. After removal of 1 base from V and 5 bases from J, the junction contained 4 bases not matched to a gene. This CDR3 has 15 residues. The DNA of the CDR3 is TGTGCCAGCAGTGAAGGACAGGGGGCAGGGGAGACCCAGTACTTC. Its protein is CASSEGQGAGETQYF.

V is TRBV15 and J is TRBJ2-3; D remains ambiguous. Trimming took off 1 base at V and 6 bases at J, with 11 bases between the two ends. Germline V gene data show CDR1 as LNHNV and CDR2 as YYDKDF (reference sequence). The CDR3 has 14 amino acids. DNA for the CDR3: TGTGCCACCAGCAGAGTTGGAGCGAGTGATACGCAGTATTTT. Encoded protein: CATSRVGASDTQYF.

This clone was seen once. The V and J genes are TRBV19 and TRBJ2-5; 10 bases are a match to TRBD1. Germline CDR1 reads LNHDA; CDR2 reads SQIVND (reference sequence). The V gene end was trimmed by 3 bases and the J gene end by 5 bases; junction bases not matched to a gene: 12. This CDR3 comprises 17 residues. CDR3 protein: CASSMRGTGATQETQYF. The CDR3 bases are TGTGCCAGTAGTATGAGGGGGACAGGGGCCACGCAGGAGACCCAGTACTTC.

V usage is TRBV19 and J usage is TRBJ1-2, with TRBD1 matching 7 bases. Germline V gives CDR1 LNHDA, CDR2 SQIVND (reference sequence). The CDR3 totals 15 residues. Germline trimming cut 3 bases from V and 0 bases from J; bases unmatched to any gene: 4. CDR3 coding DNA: TGTGCCAGTAGTATCGGACAGGTAGCTAACTATGGCTACACCTTC. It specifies CASSIGQVANYGYTF.

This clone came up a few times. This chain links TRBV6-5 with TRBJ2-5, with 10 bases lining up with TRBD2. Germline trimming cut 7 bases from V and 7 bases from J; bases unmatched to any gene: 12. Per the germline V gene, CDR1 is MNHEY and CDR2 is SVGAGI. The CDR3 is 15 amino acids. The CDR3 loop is CASKLPSGGSGTQYF. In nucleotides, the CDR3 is TGTGCCAGCAAACTCCCTAGCGGGGGCTCGGGGACCCAGTACTTC.

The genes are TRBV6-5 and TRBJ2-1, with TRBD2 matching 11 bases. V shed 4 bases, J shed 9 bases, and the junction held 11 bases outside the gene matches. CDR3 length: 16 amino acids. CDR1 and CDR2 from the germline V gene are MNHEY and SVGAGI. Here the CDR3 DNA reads TGTGCCAGCAGTTTGGGACTAGCGGCTACTGGGGGTGAGCAGTTCTTC. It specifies CASSLGLAATGGEQFF.

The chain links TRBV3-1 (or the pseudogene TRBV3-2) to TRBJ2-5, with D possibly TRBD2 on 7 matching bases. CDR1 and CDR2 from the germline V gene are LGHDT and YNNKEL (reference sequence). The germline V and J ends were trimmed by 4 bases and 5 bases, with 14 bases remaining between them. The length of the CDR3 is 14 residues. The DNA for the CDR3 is TGTGCCAGCAGCCTCGGGGGGCGCAGTGAGACCCAGTACTTC. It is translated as CASSLGGRSETQYF.

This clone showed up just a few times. This CDR3 reads CASRMTDTPSGELFF. CDR3 sequence (DNA): TGCGCCAGCAGAATGACAGACACCCCATCCGGGGAGCTGTTTTTT. The chain couples TRBV5-1 to TRBJ2-2, with D possibly matching TRBD1 (5 bases). The germline V and J ends were trimmed by 5 bases and 6 bases, with 17 bases remaining between them. The CDR3 is made up of 15 amino acids. CDR1 and CDR2 (germline): SGHRS, YFSETQ.

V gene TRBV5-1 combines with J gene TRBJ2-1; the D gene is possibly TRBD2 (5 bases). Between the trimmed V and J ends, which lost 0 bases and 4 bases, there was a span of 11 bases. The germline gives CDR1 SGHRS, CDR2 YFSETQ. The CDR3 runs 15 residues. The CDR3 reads CASSLDSGYYNEQFF. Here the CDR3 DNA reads TGCGCCAGCAGCTTGGACAGCGGTTATTACAATGAGCAGTTCTTC.

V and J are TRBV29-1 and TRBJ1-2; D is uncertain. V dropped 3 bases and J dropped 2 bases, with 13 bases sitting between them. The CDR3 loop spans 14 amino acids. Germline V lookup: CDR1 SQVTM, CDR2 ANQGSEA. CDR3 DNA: TGCAGCGTTGAGTCGACGGGGAAGAACTATGGCTACACCTTC. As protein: CSVESTGKNYGYTF.

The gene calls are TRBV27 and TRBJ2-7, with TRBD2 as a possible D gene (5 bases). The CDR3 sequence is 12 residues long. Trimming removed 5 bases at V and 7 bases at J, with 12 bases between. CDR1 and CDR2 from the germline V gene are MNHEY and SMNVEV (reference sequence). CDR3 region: CASSPITGEQYF. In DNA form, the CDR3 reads TGTGCCAGCAGTCCCATCACGGGGGAGCAGTACTTC.

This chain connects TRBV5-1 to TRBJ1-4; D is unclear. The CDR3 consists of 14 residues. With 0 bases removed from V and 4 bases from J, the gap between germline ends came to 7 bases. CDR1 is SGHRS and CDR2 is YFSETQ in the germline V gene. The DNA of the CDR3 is TGCGCCAGCAGCTTGGGGCCGATTAATGAAAAACTGTTTTTT. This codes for CASSLGPINEKLFF.

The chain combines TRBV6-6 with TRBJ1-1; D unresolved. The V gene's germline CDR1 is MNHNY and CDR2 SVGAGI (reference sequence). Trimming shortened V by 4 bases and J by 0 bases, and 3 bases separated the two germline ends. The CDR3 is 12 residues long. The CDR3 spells CASSSVNTEAFF. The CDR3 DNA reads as TGTGCCAGCAGTTCCGTGAACACTGAAGCTTTCTTT.

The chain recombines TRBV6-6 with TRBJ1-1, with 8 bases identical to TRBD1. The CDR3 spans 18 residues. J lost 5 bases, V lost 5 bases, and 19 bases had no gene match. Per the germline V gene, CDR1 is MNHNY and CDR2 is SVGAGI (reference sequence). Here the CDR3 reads CASSRGPRTGNVRTEAFF. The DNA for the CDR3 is TGTGCCAGCAGTCGCGGGCCGAGGACAGGGAATGTTCGAACTGAAGCTTTCTTT.

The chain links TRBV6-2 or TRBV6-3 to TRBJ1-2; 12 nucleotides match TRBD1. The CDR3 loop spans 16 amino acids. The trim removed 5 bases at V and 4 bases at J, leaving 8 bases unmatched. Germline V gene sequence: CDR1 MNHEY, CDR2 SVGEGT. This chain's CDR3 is CASSPRDRGPIYGYTF. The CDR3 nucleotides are TGTGCCAGCAGTCCCCGGGACAGGGGGCCAATCTATGGCTACACCTTC.

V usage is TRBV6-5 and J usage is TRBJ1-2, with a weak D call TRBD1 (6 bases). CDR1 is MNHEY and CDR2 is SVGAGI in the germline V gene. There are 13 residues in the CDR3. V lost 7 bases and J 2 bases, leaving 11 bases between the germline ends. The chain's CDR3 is CASIYGQNYGYTF. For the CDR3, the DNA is TGTGCCAGCATTTATGGACAGAACTATGGCTACACCTTC.

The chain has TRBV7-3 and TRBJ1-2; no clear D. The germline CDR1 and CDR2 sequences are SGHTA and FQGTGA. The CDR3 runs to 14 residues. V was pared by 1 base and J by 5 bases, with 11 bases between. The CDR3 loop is CASSLMSGSYGYTF. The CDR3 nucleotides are TGTGCCAGCAGCTTAATGTCAGGATCGTATGGCTACACCTTC.

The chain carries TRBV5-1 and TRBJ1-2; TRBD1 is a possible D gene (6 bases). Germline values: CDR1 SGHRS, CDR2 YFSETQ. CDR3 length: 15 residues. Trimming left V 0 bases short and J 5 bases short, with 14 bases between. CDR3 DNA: TGCGCCAGCAGCTTGGCTCTCGGGACATCTTATGGCTACACCTTC. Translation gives CASSLALGTSYGYTF. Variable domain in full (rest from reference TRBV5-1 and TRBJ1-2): KAGVTQTPRYLIKTRGQQVTLSCSPISGHRSVSWYQQTPGQGLQFLFEYFSETQRNKGNFPGRFSGRQFSNSRSEMNVSTLELGDSALYLCASSLALGTSYGYTFGSGTRLTVV.

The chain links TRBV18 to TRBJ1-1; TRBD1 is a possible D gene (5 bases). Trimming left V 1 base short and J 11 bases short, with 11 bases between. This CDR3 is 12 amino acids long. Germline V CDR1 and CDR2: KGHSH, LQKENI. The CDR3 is CASSPQGRDAFF. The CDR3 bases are TGTGCCAGCTCACCACAGGGGCGCGATGCTTTCTTT. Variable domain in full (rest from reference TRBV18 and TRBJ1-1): NAGVMQNPRHLVRRRGQEARLRCSPMKGHSHVYWYRQLPEEGLKFMVYLQKENIIDESGMPKERFSAEFPKEGPSILRIQQVVRGDSAAYFCASSPQGRDAFFGQGTRLTVV.

CDR3 loop: CASSLSGNYGYTF. As DNA, the CDR3 is TGTGCCAGCAGTTTATCCGGGAACTATGGCTACACCTTC. This chain links TRBV12-3 or TRBV12-4 with TRBJ1-2, with D uncertain. V lost 2 bases, J lost 2 bases, and 6 bases lay in between. The CDR3 length is 13 residues.

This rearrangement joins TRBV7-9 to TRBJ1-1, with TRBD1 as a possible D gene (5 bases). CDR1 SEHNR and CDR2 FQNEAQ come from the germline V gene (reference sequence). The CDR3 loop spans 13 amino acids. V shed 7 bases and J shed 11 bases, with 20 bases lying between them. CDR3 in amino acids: CASTPSGRSVAFF. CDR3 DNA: TGTGCCAGCACCCCGTCAGGGCGGAGTGTCGCTTTCTTT.